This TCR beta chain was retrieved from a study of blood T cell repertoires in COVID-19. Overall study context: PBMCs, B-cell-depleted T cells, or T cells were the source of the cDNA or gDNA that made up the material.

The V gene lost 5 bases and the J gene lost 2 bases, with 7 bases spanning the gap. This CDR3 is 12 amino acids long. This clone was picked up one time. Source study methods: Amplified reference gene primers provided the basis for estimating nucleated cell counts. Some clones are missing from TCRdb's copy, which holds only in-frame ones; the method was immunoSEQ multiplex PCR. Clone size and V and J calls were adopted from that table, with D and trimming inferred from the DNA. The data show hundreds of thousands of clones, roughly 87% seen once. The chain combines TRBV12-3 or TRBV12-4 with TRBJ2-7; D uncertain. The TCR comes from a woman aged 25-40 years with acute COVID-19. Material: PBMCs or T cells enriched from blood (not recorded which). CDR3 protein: CASSTRAYEQYF. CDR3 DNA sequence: TGTGCCAGCAGTACACGGGCCTACGAGCAGTACTTC.